This entry describes one T cell receptor beta chain. The antigen is undetermined. PCR employed 60 Vbeta and 13 Jbeta primers. Repertoires were generated with immunoSEQ multiplex PCR, while TCRdb's copy carries only in-frame clones and drops some. The sample shows around 200,000 clones, about four fifths of them seen only once. These data are taken from a study of cytomegalovirus exposure and HLA in healthy donors. Trimming cost V 3 bases and J 6 bases, with 13 bases left between them. CDR3 length: 14 amino acids. Per the germline V gene, CDR1 is SGHNT and CDR2 is YENEEA. General observations from the study: It was shown in a later analysis that HLA-associated TCR beta chains were more clonally expanded than other, equally common chains.

The gene calls are TRBV11-3 and TRBJ2-3; D remains ambiguous. The material sequenced was PBMCs. This receptor was identified in a middle-aged man in good health and CMV-seropositive. The DNA for the CDR3 is TGTGCCAGCAGCTTTCTCCGCAGGCAGGATACGCAGTATTTT. This encodes CASSFLRRQDTQYF. Based on the CDR3 plus reference TRBV11-3 and TRBJ2-3, the full variable domain is EAGVVQSPRYKIIEKKQPVAFWCNPISGHNTLYWYLQNLGQGPELLIRYENEEAVDDSQLPKDRFSAERLKGVDSTLKIQPAELGDSAVYLCASSFLRRQDTQYFGPGTRLTVL.